This T cell receptor (beta chain) is from a study of cytomegalovirus exposure and HLA in healthy donors. Study-level results: Among TCR beta chains, those listed as cytomegalovirus-associated numbered about 160. The study assumed roughly uniform donor sequencing depth for presence/absence analyses. Owing to their indistinguishability, certain V segments, notably TRBV6-2 and TRBV6-3, were excluded. Later analysis placed DRB1 highest and HLA-C lowest in TCR association rates, which differed by HLA locus.

PCR amplification relied on 60 Vbeta primers (plus 13 Jbeta primers). The protocol was immunoSEQ multiplex PCR, while the TCRdb copy is restricted to in-frame clones and leaves out a portion. Of around 200,000 clones listed, almost 80% are singletons. As concerns this clone: Its antigen is currently unknown.

There are 19 residues in the CDR3. From germline, CDR1 is SEHNR and CDR2 FQNEAQ (reference sequence). V shed 7 bases and J shed 0 bases, with 22 bases lying between them. Sample: PBMCs. J is TRBJ1-6 and V is TRBV7-9; unclear D gene. This TCR derives from a male donor in good health and CMV-seronegative. CDR3 coding DNA: TGTGCCAGCACCCAACAAATACACGGCTGGAGCTCCTATAATTCACCCCTCCACTTT. It translates to CASTQQIHGWSSYNSPLHF.